A single sample is the source of the 24 T cell receptor beta chains below, sequenced in a study of cytomegalovirus exposure and HLA in healthy donors. 13 Jbeta primers and 60 Vbeta primers were used for the PCR. This table comes from immunoSEQ multiplex PCR, and its TCRdb copy is limited to in-frame clones, with some not included. Of around 210,000 clones listed, around 79% are singletons. Sequences were obtained from PBMCs. These TCRs come from a male donor in good health and CMV-seropositive.

This chain links TRBV28 with TRBJ2-7; D not certain. Germline loops: CDR1 MDHEN, CDR2 SYDVKM. The CDR3 contains 14 residues. Trimming left V 2 bases short and J 7 bases short, with 15 bases between. CDR3 nucleotides: TGTGCCAGCAGTTTACAGGCCGGTTTTAGTGAGCAGTACTTC. Amino acid sequence: CASSLQAGFSEQYF.

The chain is built from TRBV5-4 and TRBJ2-3, with TRBD2 identical over 10 bases. Germline V gives CDR1 SGHNT, CDR2 YYREEE (reference sequence). The CDR3 has 17 residues. V lost 0 bases, J lost 6 bases, and 10 bases stayed unmatched. The CDR3 here is CASSLVPSGGPGDTQYF. The CDR3 bases are TGTGCCAGCAGCTTGGTTCCTAGCGGGGGCCCCGGGGATACGCAGTATTTT.

The J gene is TRBJ2-2, the V gene TRBV4-2, with D perhaps matching TRBD2 (6 bases). The CDR3 runs 15 residues. Looked up from germline, CDR1 is LGHNA and CDR2 is YNFKEQ. The germline V and J ends were trimmed by 4 bases and 8 bases, with 17 bases remaining between them. The CDR3 DNA reads as TGTGCCAGCAGCCTCGGGGACTTTCTCAGGGGGGAGCTGTTTTTT. Its protein is CASSLGDFLRGELFF.

The chain's CDR3 is CASSLAELNQPQHF. The CDR3 nucleotides read TGTGCCAGCAGCTTAGCCGAACTAAATCAGCCCCAGCATTTT. This chain uses TRBV7-9 with TRBJ1-5; no clear D. Trimming removed 0 bases at V and 4 bases at J, with 7 bases between. There are 14 residues in the CDR3. The germline CDR1 and CDR2 sequences are SEHNR and FQNEAQ (reference sequence).

The V gene is TRBV5-1, the J gene TRBJ1-4; 9 bases are a match to TRBD1. Germline CDR1 and CDR2: SGHRS and YFSETQ. CDR3 size: 17 residues. Germline trimming cut 4 bases from V and 3 bases from J; bases unmatched to any gene: 10. CDR3 in amino acids: CASSAGNRGLANEKLFF. CDR3 sequence (DNA): TGCGCCAGCAGCGCGGGGAACAGGGGGCTAGCTAATGAAAAACTGTTTTTT.

This sequence joins TRBV19 and TRBJ1-1, with TRBD1 identical over 12 bases. This CDR3 comprises 15 residues. Germline values: CDR1 LNHDA, CDR2 SQIVND (reference sequence). J gave up 5 bases and V 9 bases, and 10 bases lay outside the gene matches. The CDR3 coding sequence is TGTGCCAGCAAACCGGGACAGGGGGCTCTAACTGAAGCTTTCTTT. Protein product: CASKPGQGALTEAFF.

The chain has TRBV9 and TRBJ2-5; weak D call: TRBD1 (6 bases). This CDR3 comprises 14 residues. CDR1 and CDR2 from the germline V gene are SGDLS and YYNGEE. Trimming took off 4 bases at V and 7 bases at J, with 17 bases between the two ends. The CDR3 loop reads CASSPQPDRPTQYF. The CDR3, as DNA: TGTGCCAGCAGCCCCCAACCGGACAGACCGACCCAGTACTTC. The variable domain in full, with the rest retrieved from reference TRBV9 and TRBJ2-5, is DSGVTQTPKHLITATGQRVTLRCSPRSGDLSVYWYQQSLDQGLQFLIQYYNGEERAKGNILERFSAQQFPDLHSELNLSSLELGDSALYFCASSPQPDRPTQYFGPGTRLLVL.

CDR3 DNA: TGTGCCAGCAGCCGGGGCGCGGGGAATTCACCCCTCCACTTT. It translates to CASSRGAGNSPLHF. The rearrangement links TRBV9 to TRBJ1-6; a weak D match, TRBD1 (5 bases). CDR1 is SGDLS and CDR2 is YYNGEE in the germline V gene. V dropped 4 bases and J dropped 7 bases, with 12 bases sitting between them. This CDR3 comprises 14 residues. Full variable domain (missing parts from reference TRBV9 and TRBJ1-6): DSGVTQTPKHLITATGQRVTLRCSPRSGDLSVYWYQQSLDQGLQFLIQYYNGEERAKGNILERFSAQQFPDLHSELNLSSLELGDSALYFCASSRGAGNSPLHFGNGTRLTVT.

This clone was seen only a few times. The V gene is TRBV6-6, the J gene TRBJ2-4, with D unresolved. Trimming cost V 5 bases and J 0 bases, with 11 bases left between them. Germline CDR1 reads MNHNY; CDR2 reads SVGAGI (reference sequence). The CDR3 is made up of 15 amino acids. CDR3 DNA sequence: TGTGCCAGCAGTCAGGAATTTTTAGCCAAAAACATTCAGTACTTC. Translation gives CASSQEFLAKNIQYF.

This clone was counted a single time. The V and J genes are TRBV7-7 and TRBJ2-3, with 7 bases aligning to TRBD2. CDR3 size: 14 residues. Germline V gene lookup returns CDR1 SSHAT and CDR2 FNYEAQ (reference sequence). Trimming removed 0 bases from V and 5 bases from J; junction bases left unmatched: 2. CDR3 sequence: CASSLAGGVDTQYF. CDR3 DNA sequence: TGTGCCAGCAGCTTAGCGGGGGGGGTAGATACGCAGTATTTT. The full variable domain, with the rest looked up from reference TRBV7-7 and TRBJ2-3, is GAGVSQSPRYKVTKRGQDVTLRCDPISSHATLYWYQQALGQGPEFLTYFNYEAQPDKSGLPSDRFSAERPEGSISTLTIQRTEQRDSAMYRCASSLAGGVDTQYFGPGTRLTVL.

For this clone: Other DNA sequences in the same sample also yield this CDR3. The chain recombines TRBV7-9 with TRBJ1-2; D uncertain. The V end lost 1 base, the J end lost 8 bases, and 5 bases lay between the germline ends. The CDR3 covers 11 residues. CDR1 and CDR2 from the germline V gene are SEHNR and FQNEAQ (reference sequence). Here the CDR3 reads CASSLVVGYTF. The CDR3 DNA follows: TGTGCCAGCAGCTTAGTAGTGGGCTACACCTTC.

The chain carries TRBV19 and TRBJ2-5, with 14 bases that match TRBD2. The germline V gene has CDR1 LNHDA and CDR2 SQIVND (reference sequence). This CDR3 comprises 15 residues. V gave up 6 bases and J gave up 3 bases; unmatched junction bases: 3. CDR3 bases: TGTGCCAGTAGCGGACTAGCGGGGGGAAAAGAGACCCAGTACTTC. As protein: CASSGLAGGKETQYF.

The gene calls are TRBV19 and TRBJ2-5; D may be TRBD1 (5 bases). Germline V gene data show CDR1 as LNHDA and CDR2 as SQIVND (reference sequence). This CDR3 region has 13 residues. V dropped 8 bases and J dropped 7 bases, with 17 bases sitting between them. For the CDR3, the DNA is TGTGCCAGTCAGAAGGGGAATTTTGGGACCCAGTACTTC. It encodes CASQKGNFGTQYF. Full variable domain (outside the CDR3, taken from reference TRBV19 and TRBJ2-5): DGGITQSPKYLFRKEGQNVTLSCEQNLNHDAMYWYRQDPGQGLRLIYYSQIVNDFQKGDIAEGYSVSREKKESFPLTVTSAQKNPTAFYLCASQKGNFGTQYFGPGTRLLVL.

This rearrangement joins TRBV10-3 to TRBJ1-1; no reliable D call. CDR3 length equals 14 residues. Per germline, CDR1 ENHRY and CDR2 SYGVKD. The V gene lost 10 bases and the J gene lost 2 bases, with 17 bases spanning the gap. The CDR3 bases are TGTGCCACCACCCCCGGAGGAGCTAACACTGAAGCTTTCTTT. Amino acid sequence: CATTPGGANTEAFF.

This clone was picked up a small number of times. The rearrangement links TRBV9 to TRBJ2-5; a possible D gene is TRBD1 (6 bases). CDR3 length equals 14 residues. CDR1 SGDLS and CDR2 YYNGEE come from the germline V gene. Trimming stripped 0 bases from V and 3 bases from J, with 9 bases between. CDR3 residues: CASSVGAGEETQYF. The CDR3 region has the DNA TGTGCCAGCAGCGTAGGGGCAGGGGAAGAGACCCAGTACTTC. Variable domain in full (rest from reference TRBV9 and TRBJ2-5): DSGVTQTPKHLITATGQRVTLRCSPRSGDLSVYWYQQSLDQGLQFLIQYYNGEERAKGNILERFSAQQFPDLHSELNLSSLELGDSALYFCASSVGAGEETQYFGPGTRLLVL.

The chain joins TRBV11-2 to TRBJ1-1; TRBD1 aligns across 8 bases. V was clipped by 4 bases and J by 13 bases; unmatched bases: 8. This CDR3 is 12 amino acids long. Germline CDR1 and CDR2: SGHAT and FQNNGV. The CDR3 spells CASSSGTGGGFF. The CDR3 nucleotides read TGTGCCAGCAGCTCTGGGACAGGAGGGGGTTTCTTT.

The genes are TRBV7-6 and TRBJ2-7; tentative D call: TRBD2 (6 bases). The CDR3 has 13 residues. Trimming took off 5 bases at V and 3 bases at J, with 11 bases between the two ends. Germline CDR1 is SGHVS and CDR2 is FNYEAQ. CDR3 loop: CASSREPLYEQYF. CDR3 in DNA: TGTGCCAGCAGCCGGGAGCCCCTCTACGAGCAGTACTTC.

This clone has more than one count but fewer than ten. This chain links TRBV27 with TRBJ2-2, with TRBD2 matching 13 bases. The ends lost 5 bases at V and 0 bases at J; junction bases unmatched: 9. The CDR3 loop spans 19 amino acids. CDR1 MNHEY and CDR2 SMNVEV come from the germline V gene (reference sequence). As DNA, the CDR3 is TGTGCCAGCAGTCTACCGGGACTAGCGGGAAATCCGAACACCGGGGAGCTGTTTTTT. It specifies CASSLPGLAGNPNTGELFF.

The CDR3 reads CASSATQGSGYTF. CDR3 bases: TGTGCCAGCAGCGCTACCCAGGGTTCTGGCTACACCTTC. The chain recombines TRBV7-9 with TRBJ1-2, with D possibly being TRBD1 (5 bases). Trimming pared 5 bases from V and 7 bases from J, leaving 14 bases between. Germline CDR1 reads SEHNR; CDR2 reads FQNEAQ (reference sequence). This CDR3 contains 13 residues.

The rearrangement joins TRBV5-1 to TRBJ2-7, with D possibly TRBD1 on 7 matching bases. This CDR3 spans 14 amino acids. Trimming removed 3 bases from V and 4 bases from J, with 14 bases in between. Germline CDR1 and CDR2: SGHRS and YFSETQ. CDR3 amino acids: CASSSSGGWYEQYF. The CDR3 nucleotides are TGCGCCAGCAGCTCCTCAGGGGGGTGGTACGAGCAGTACTTC.

The chain couples TRBV7-9 to TRBJ2-7; TRBD1 is a possible D gene (5 bases). With 5 bases removed from V and 1 base from J, the gap between germline ends came to 9 bases. CDR3 size: 13 residues. Germline CDR1 is SEHNR and CDR2 is FQNEAQ (reference sequence). The CDR3 loop reads CASSPGASYEQYF. The CDR3 DNA reads TGTGCCAGCAGCCCTGGGGCTTCCTACGAGCAGTACTTC.

This clone was picked up one time. The genes are TRBV5-1 and TRBJ2-1, with 9 bases identical to TRBD1. Germline V gene data show CDR1 as SGHRS and CDR2 as YFSETQ. This CDR3 has 17 amino acids. After removal of 4 bases from V and 1 base from J, the junction contained 9 bases not matched to a gene. CDR3 bases: TGCGCCAGCAGCGCCCAGACAGGGGGACTTTCCTACAATGAGCAGTTCTTC. It codes for CASSAQTGGLSYNEQFF.

The chain links TRBV19 to TRBJ2-3, with D unresolved. V lost 7 bases and J 7 bases, leaving 21 bases between the germline ends. The length of the CDR3 is 15 residues. CDR1 is LNHDA, CDR2 SQIVND, per germline (reference sequence). CDR3: CASNRPSVVDNTQYF. CDR3 DNA: TGTGCCAGTAATCGCCCGTCGGTTGTTGATAATACGCAGTATTTT. The whole variable domain, filled in from reference TRBV19 and TRBJ2-3, reads DGGITQSPKYLFRKEGQNVTLSCEQNLNHDAMYWYRQDPGQGLRLIYYSQIVNDFQKGDIAEGYSVSREKKESFPLTVTSAQKNPTAFYLCASNRPSVVDNTQYFGPGTRLTVL.

V and J are TRBV14 and TRBJ1-4; D may be TRBD1 (6 bases). CDR3 length equals 14 residues. Germline values: CDR1 SGHDN, CDR2 FVKESK. The germline V and J ends were trimmed by 3 bases and 4 bases, with 9 bases remaining between them. The CDR3 DNA follows: TGTGCCAGCAGCCACAGGGGCTATAATGAAAAACTGTTTTTT. Residues: CASSHRGYNEKLFF.